These T cell receptor beta chains were read from a single sample in a study of technical replicates of blood from several donors. Sequenced by immunoSEQ multiplex PCR; TCRdb stores in-frame clones only, minus some. The sample consists of 100,000 or so clones, roughly 95% of them appearing once. Sequencing was done on a sample of T cells isolated from PBMCs. The receptors here all came from a human donor in good health. The CDR3 runs from the conserved cysteine through the conserved F or W. A D gene is named only where the DNA matches it firmly. Some rows have no size entry. The others give once, few or many, or a class for an expanded clone.

D: .; J: TRBJ1-3; size: .; V: TRBV11-3; DNA: TGTGCCAGCAGCTTACCAGGGGCGACTGGAAACACCATATATTTT; CDR3: CASSLPGATGNTIYF
D: .; J: TRBJ2-3; size: .; V: TRBV11-2; DNA: TGTGCCAGCAGCGATCGAAGGGGACAAAGATTAGATACGCAGTATTTT; CDR3: CASSDRRGQRLDTQYF
D: TRBD1; J: TRBJ2-1; size: few; V: TRBV2; DNA: TGTGCCAGCAGTACGGACAGGAGCTCGGACAATGAGCAGTTCTTC; CDR3: CASSTDRSSDNEQFF
D: TRBD1; J: TRBJ1-2; size: .; V: TRBV6-5; DNA: TGTGCCACAAGAGACAGGGCCCTCGATGGCTACACCTTC; CDR3: CATRDRALDGYTF
D: .; J: TRBJ1-1; size: .; V: TRBV30; DNA: TGTGCCTGGAGTGCAGACGGGGGGACTGAAGCTTTCTTT; CDR3: CAWSADGGTEAFF
D: TRBD2; J: TRBJ2-1; size: .; V: TRBV7-9; DNA: TGTGCCAGCAGCTTCCCCATCCGGGGGACTAGCGGGGACAATGAGCAGTTCTTC; CDR3: CASSFPIRGTSGDNEQFF
D: .; J: TRBJ2-7; size: .; V: TRBV15; DNA: TGTGCCACCAGCAGAGATCGAACGAGATACTACGAGCAGTACTTC; CDR3: CATSRDRTRYYEQYF
D: TRBD1; J: TRBJ2-5; size: .; V: TRBV2; DNA: TGTGCCAGCAGTCCCGACAGGGGGCTGGGGGAGACCCAGTACTTC; CDR3: CASSPDRGLGETQYF
D: TRBD1; J: TRBJ1-4; size: .; V: TRBV6-5; DNA: TGTGCCAGCAGCCAGGGGGGCAGGGGGTATGAAAAACTGTTTTTT; CDR3: CASSQGGRGYEKLFF
D: .; J: TRBJ1-2; size: .; V: TRBV30; DNA: TGTGCGCACGGAGTAGGGACTCTCCCGATCTATGGCTACACCTTC; CDR3: CAHGVGTLPIYGYTF
D: TRBD1; J: TRBJ1-6; size: .; V: TRBV30; DNA: TGTGCCTGGAGGGACAGGGGCTATAATTCACCCCTCCACTTT; CDR3: CAWRDRGYNSPLHF
D: TRBD1; J: TRBJ2-7; size: .; V: TRBV7-9; DNA: TGTGCCAGCAGCACGGGGACAGGGTTCGAGCAGTACTTC; CDR3: CASSTGTGFEQYF
D: .; J: TRBJ1-1; size: .; V: TRBV4-1; DNA: TGCGCCAGCAGCCAATGGGGAGGGAACACTGAAGCTTTCTTT; CDR3: CASSQWGGNTEAFF
D: .; J: TRBJ1-1; size: .; V: TRBV19; DNA: TGTGCCAGTAGTATTCAGGAGGGCACTGAAGCTTTCTTT; CDR3: CASSIQEGTEAFF
D: TRBD1; J: TRBJ1-4; size: once; V: TRBV19; DNA: TGTGCCAGTAGTATAGGACAGGGGAATGAAAAACTGTTTTTT; CDR3: CASSIGQGNEKLFF
D: .; J: TRBJ2-7; size: .; V: TRBV5-4; DNA: TGTGCCAGCAGCTCCGGGGGCGGGAGTTATTACGAGCAGTACTTC; CDR3: CASSSGGGSYYEQYF
D: .; J: TRBJ2-1; size: .; V: TRBV19; DNA: TGTGCCAGTAGTTCGCTCGACCAGGGACAAATCCTATACAATGAGCAGTTCTTC; CDR3: CASSSLDQGQILYNEQFF
D: TRBD1; J: TRBJ2-3; size: .; V: TRBV19; DNA: TGTGCCAGTAGTATACCCACCGAATACAGGGGCCTCACAGATACGCAGTATTTT; CDR3: CASSIPTEYRGLTDTQYF
D: .; J: TRBJ2-1; size: .; V: TRBV6-1; DNA: TGTGCCAGCAGTGAAGAAGGGGCCCAGTACAATGAGCAGTTCTTC; CDR3: CASSEEGAQYNEQFF
D: .; J: TRBJ2-2; size: .; V: TRBV9; DNA: TGTGCCAGCAGCGTTGCAGGGCTTAAGGGGACCGGGGAGCTGTTTTTT; CDR3: CASSVAGLKGTGELFF
D: .; J: TRBJ1-5; size: .; V: TRBV28; DNA: TGTGCCAGCAGTTTCGGGGGGAATCAGCCCCAGCATTTT; CDR3: CASSFGGNQPQHF
D: .; J: TRBJ2-2; size: .; V: TRBV28; DNA: TGTGCCAGCAGTCCCAGGGCGAACACCGGGGAGCTGTTTTTT; CDR3: CASSPRANTGELFF
D: TRBD1; J: TRBJ1-2; size: .; V: TRBV11-2; DNA: TGTGCCAGCAGCGTAGGGACAGGCGGCTATGGCTACACCTTC; CDR3: CASSVGTGGYGYTF
D: .; J: TRBJ2-3; size: .; V: TRBV18; DNA: TGTGCCAGCTCACAACCCCCCAACACAGATACGCAGTATTTT; CDR3: CASSQPPNTDTQYF
D: .; J: TRBJ2-3; size: .; V: TRBV7-8; DNA: TGTGCCAGCAGCTTTAACGGACAAGGAAGCACAGATACGCAGTATTTT; CDR3: CASSFNGQGSTDTQYF
D: .; J: TRBJ2-7; size: .; V: TRBV7-9; DNA: TGTGCCAGCAGTCTGGGCGGGGCAACCTACGAGCAGTACTTC; CDR3: CASSLGGATYEQYF
D: .; J: TRBJ2-4; size: once; V: TRBV5-4; DNA: TGTGCCAGCCGGACCTCGGGATCTAAGATAGCCAAAAACATTCAGTACTTC; CDR3: CASRTSGSKIAKNIQYF
D: .; J: TRBJ1-2; size: few; V: TRBV10-2; DNA: TGCGCCAGCAGTAGCGGCAGGGGTTACGGCGGCTACACCTTC; CDR3: CASSSGRGYGGYTF
D: .; J: TRBJ2-7; size: .; V: TRBV5-4; DNA: TGTGCCAGCAGCTTGGACAGACGATACGAGCAGTACTTC; CDR3: CASSLDRRYEQYF
D: TRBD1; J: TRBJ2-7; size: .; V: TRBV7-2; DNA: TGTGCCAGCAGCCCGCTGACAGGGGCCTACTACGAGCAGTACTTC; CDR3: CASSPLTGAYYEQYF
D: .; J: TRBJ2-5; size: .; V: TRBV7-8; DNA: TGTGCCAGCAGCCCCCCCGGACAGTTTCGAGAGACCCAGTACTTC; CDR3: CASSPPGQFRETQYF
D: TRBD1; J: TRBJ2-7; size: .; V: TRBV5-1; DNA: TGCGCCAGCAGGGGACAGGATCTCTACGAGCAGTACTTC; CDR3: CASRGQDLYEQYF
D: TRBD1; J: TRBJ1-4; size: .; V: TRBV2; DNA: TGTGCCAGCAGAAAAGGGACAGGGGGCGGAATGGTAGGCGAAAAACTGTTTTTT; CDR3: CASRKGTGGGMVGEKLFF
D: .; J: TRBJ1-5; size: .; V: TRBV4-1; DNA: TGCGCCAGCAGCCAAGAATCGGGACATCCCAATCAGCCCCAGCATTTT; CDR3: CASSQESGHPNQPQHF
D: TRBD1; J: TRBJ1-3; size: .; V: TRBV19; DNA: TGTGCCAGTAGTTACACAGGGGTCCCTGGAAACACCATATATTTT; CDR3: CASSYTGVPGNTIYF
D: .; J: TRBJ2-2; size: .; V: TRBV5-6; DNA: TGTGCCAGCAGCTATACTACATTATCCACCGGGGAGCTGTTTTTT; CDR3: CASSYTTLSTGELFF
D: .; J: TRBJ1-6; size: .; V: TRBV5-1; DNA: TGCGCCAGCAGCTTGGGTGGGCTCCCCAGCTCCTATAATTCACCCCTCCACTTT; CDR3: CASSLGGLPSSYNSPLHF
D: .; J: TRBJ1-1; size: .; V: TRBV11-2; DNA: TGTGCCAGCAGCCAAAGAAAAGGGGAAGGCACTGAAGCTTTCTTT; CDR3: CASSQRKGEGTEAFF
D: .; J: TRBJ1-2; size: .; V: TRBV5-1; DNA: TGCGCCAGCAGCTTGATCCAGGGCGGTGGCTACACCTTC; CDR3: CASSLIQGGGYTF
D: .; J: TRBJ2-7; size: once; V: TRBV15; DNA: TGTGCCACCAGCAGGGGGCCGACAGATTCCAGAAAGCAGTACTTC; CDR3: CATSRGPTDSRKQYF